The text below deals with one T cell receptor (beta chain). What it binds is unknown. The PCR used 60 Vbeta and 13 Jbeta primers. The protocol was immunoSEQ multiplex PCR, while the TCRdb copy is restricted to in-frame clones and leaves out a portion. The sample consists of about 96,000 clones, 70% to 85% of them appearing once. This CDR3 contains 15 residues. V shed 1 base and J shed 4 bases, with 11 bases lying between them. Germline CDR1 reads SGHAT; CDR2 reads FQNNGV. The data belong to a study of cytomegalovirus exposure and HLA in healthy donors. Study-wide points: In a later analysis, 15,000 to 20,000 TCR beta sequences were associated with HLA alleles at 0.05 false discovery rate. Trimming of TCR beta V- and J-genes showed a link, identified in a later analysis, to a missense DCLRE1C variant.

What was sequenced was PBMCs. J is TRBJ1-3 and V is TRBV11-2; D gene ambiguous. The TCR sequence derives from a man under 40 in good health and CMV-seronegative. CDR3 coding DNA: TGTGCCAGCAGCTTAGGTCGTAGCGGAGGAAACACCATATATTTT. It codes for CASSLGRSGGNTIYF.